The 3 T cell receptor beta chains below all came from one sample that was sequenced in a study of cytomegalovirus exposure and HLA in healthy donors. The PCR ran on 60 Vbeta and 13 Jbeta primers. Only in-frame clones appear in the TCRdb table, and some are missing; sequencing was by immunoSEQ multiplex PCR. The sample has 150,000 to 200,000 clones; 83% are singletons. Sequencing used PBMCs. All receptors come from a middle-aged man in good health and CMV-seropositive.

This chain links TRBV28 with TRBJ2-2; 9 nucleotides align to TRBD1. The V gene's germline CDR1 is MDHEN and CDR2 SYDVKM. The junction had 9 bases not matched to a gene; V was cut back by 7 bases and J by 6 bases. The CDR3 has 15 residues. The CDR3 region has the DNA TGTGCCAGCACCCCCAACAGGGGGCTTGCCGGGGAGCTGTTTTTT. Translated: CASTPNRGLAGELFF.

The chain links TRBV6-5 to TRBJ2-5; D might be TRBD2 (5 bases). CDR3 length: 13 residues. Trimming stripped 6 bases from V and 7 bases from J, with 15 bases between. Germline V gives CDR1 MNHEY, CDR2 SVGAGI. CDR3 DNA sequence: TGTGCCAGCAGGGGCGGACCGGCGGGGACCCAGTACTTC. It codes for CASRGGPAGTQYF.

This chain uses TRBV11-1 with TRBJ2-1, with 10 bases matching TRBD2. V was clipped by 5 bases and J by 16 bases; unmatched bases: 5. The CDR3 consists of 11 residues. CDR1 and CDR2 (germline): SGHAT, FQDESV (reference sequence). The CDR3: CASSPGLASFF. The CDR3 DNA reads TGTGCCAGCAGCCCGGGACTAGCGAGTTTCTTC.